These 32 T cell receptor beta chains were sequenced from one sample in a study of blood T cell repertoires in COVID-19. Profiled with immunoSEQ multiplex PCR; TCRdb holds only in-frame clones, not every one. The table shows over 150,000 clones, with 84% occurring only once. Input material: peripheral blood. The receptors here all came from a human donor in a cohort sampled during active COVID-19.

The CDR3 bases are TGTGCCAGCAGCCAAGAGAGGACAGGGCTAGAGACTGAAGCTTTCTTT. Translated, it gives CASSQERTGLETEAFF. This chain links TRBV14 with TRBJ1-1, with 8 bases lining up with TRBD1. In germline, CDR1 is SGHDN, CDR2 FVKESK. This CDR3 is built from 16 residues. The J segment lost 5 bases and the V segment lost 0 bases, leaving 8 bases of the junction unmatched.

The CDR3: CATHGGATDTQYF. The CDR3 coding sequence is TGTGCCACACACGGGGGGGCCACAGATACGCAGTATTTT. This chain uses TRBV2 with TRBJ2-3; 8 bases map to TRBD2. J gave up 2 bases and V 10 bases, and 5 bases lay outside the gene matches. The length of the CDR3 is 13 residues. CDR1 is SNHLY, CDR2 FYNNEI, per germline.

The chain links TRBV19 to TRBJ2-7; 9 positions match TRBD1. With V trimmed by 3 bases and J by 5 bases, 8 bases remained unmatched. The CDR3 sequence is 15 residues long. Per germline, CDR1 LNHDA and CDR2 SQIVND (reference sequence). DNA for the CDR3: TGTGCCAGTAGTATTGGGGGACAGGGTAGGAACGAGCAGTACTTC. Translated, it gives CASSIGGQGRNEQYF.

This chain connects TRBV18 to TRBJ2-3; a weak D match, TRBD1 (5 bases). The V gene's germline CDR1 is KGHSH and CDR2 LQKENI. The CDR3 extends over 13 amino acids. V dropped 11 bases and J dropped 0 bases, with 12 bases sitting between them. For the CDR3, the DNA is TGTGCCGGCAGGGTGACTAGCACAGATACGCAGTATTTT. This translates into CAGRVTSTDTQYF.

In DNA, the CDR3 is TGTGCCAGCAGCCGGACAGTAACCTCCTACGAGCAGTACTTC. Translation gives CASSRTVTSYEQYF. The chain carries TRBV5-5 and TRBJ2-7; a weak D match, TRBD1 (6 bases). There are 14 residues in the CDR3. V lost 4 bases and J 0 bases, leaving 11 bases between the germline ends. Germline assignment: CDR1 SGHKS and CDR2 YYEKEE (reference sequence). The full variable domain, its missing parts supplied by reference TRBV5-5 and TRBJ2-7, is DAGVTQSPTHLIKTRGQQVTLRCSPISGHKSVSWYQQVLGQGPQFIFQYYEKEERGRGNFPDRFSARQFPNYSSELNVNALLLGDSALYLCASSRTVTSYEQYFGPGTRLTVT.

This chain uses TRBV7-2 with TRBJ2-3; 9 positions agree with TRBD2. V lost 5 bases and J lost 3; bases outside the gene matches: 18. CDR1 and CDR2 from the germline V gene are SGHTA and FQGNSA. The CDR3 contains 19 residues. This chain's CDR3 is CASSRRVRLAASATDTQYF. As DNA, the CDR3 is TGTGCCAGCAGCCGCCGAGTGAGACTAGCGGCCTCAGCGACAGATACGCAGTATTTT.

The chain joins TRBV5-6 to TRBJ2-2, with D hard to call. The CDR3 is made up of 15 amino acids. Trimming took off 3 bases at V and 3 bases at J, with 12 bases between the two ends. Germline CDR1 is SGHDT and CDR2 is YYEEEE. CDR3 amino acids: CASSSTRQDTGELFF. CDR3 nucleotides: TGTGCCAGCAGCTCCACGCGACAAGACACCGGGGAGCTGTTTTTT. Combining the CDR3 with reference TRBV5-6 and TRBJ2-2 gives the whole variable domain DAGVTQSPTHLIKTRGQQVTLRCSPKSGHDTVSWYQQALGQGPQFIFQYYEEEERQRGNFPDRFSGHQFPNYSSELNVNALLLGDSALYLCASSSTRQDTGELFFGEGSRLTVL.

V gene TRBV19 combines with J gene TRBJ1-6, with TRBD1 matching 8 bases. The CDR3 is 15 residues long. Trimming at V came to 1 base and at J to 5 bases, leaving 1 base not matched to a gene. Germline CDR1 and CDR2: LNHDA and SQIVND (reference sequence). CDR3 sequence reads: CASSIGTGHNSPLHF. The CDR3 bases are TGTGCCAGTAGTATAGGGACAGGGCATAATTCACCCCTCCACTTT.

The V gene is TRBV10-3, the J gene TRBJ2-7; 8 bases fit TRBD1. Losses at the gene ends were 6 bases for V and 2 bases for J; bases not matched to a gene: 3. The germline gives CDR1 ENHRY, CDR2 SYGVKD. The CDR3 runs 13 residues. This CDR3 is CAISGQGTYEQYF. CDR3 nucleotides: TGTGCCATCAGCGGACAGGGAACCTACGAGCAGTACTTC.

This clone has more than one count but fewer than ten. V is TRBV4-1 and J is TRBJ2-1; TRBD2 matches at 11 bases. Germline-derived CDR1 and CDR2 are MGHRA and YSYEKL. This CDR3 comprises 16 residues. J lost 3 bases, V lost 9 bases, and 10 bases had no gene match. CDR3 protein: CASKASGTSGYNEQFF. The CDR3 DNA follows: TGCGCCAGTAAAGCCTCCGGGACTAGCGGCTACAATGAGCAGTTCTTC.

The CDR3 DNA reads as TGTGCCAGCAGGAGGTCTAATGAAAAACTGTTTTTT. It codes for CASRRSNEKLFF. This rearrangement joins TRBV25-1 to TRBJ1-4; no firm D call. CDR3 length: 12 residues. Trimming removed 6 bases at V and 3 bases at J, with 5 bases between. The germline CDR1 and CDR2 sequences are MGHDK and SYGVNS.

This clone was recorded once. The J gene is TRBJ1-6, the V gene TRBV2; no reliable D call. In germline, CDR1 is SNHLY, CDR2 FYNNEI. V gave up 0 bases and J gave up 9 bases, with 15 bases separating them. This CDR3 region has 16 residues. CDR3: CASSEAGRPIGSPLHF. The CDR3 nucleotides are TGTGCCAGCAGTGAAGCGGGCAGACCAATAGGTTCACCCCTCCACTTT.

The chain uses TRBV11-2 and TRBJ2-5, with TRBD2 identical over 13 bases. Per the germline V gene, CDR1 is SGHAT and CDR2 is FQNNGV. The trim removed 5 bases at V and 4 bases at J, leaving 10 bases unmatched. This CDR3 is 17 amino acids long. DNA of the CDR3: TGTGCCAGCAGCCCCGGGACTAGCGGGGTCGCGATAGAGACCCAGTACTTC. It encodes CASSPGTSGVAIETQYF.

CDR3 DNA sequence: TGTGCCAGCAGCATCGGACAGGGGCTGAGGACTGAAGCTTTCTTT. The encoded protein is CASSIGQGLRTEAFF. The rearrangement uses TRBV21-1 and TRBJ1-1; the table gives TRBD1 as D, unverified against the DNA. TRBV21-1 is a known pseudogene. This CDR3 is 15 amino acids long.

The chain employs TRBV24-1 and TRBJ2-7, with 7 bases that match TRBD1. After removal of 3 bases from V and 2 bases from J, the junction contained 6 bases not matched to a gene. The CDR3 contains 15 residues. Germline V CDR1 and CDR2: KGHDR, SFDVKD. This chain's CDR3 is CATSDLITGAYEQYF. DNA for the CDR3: TGTGCCACCAGTGATCTCATTACAGGGGCCTACGAGCAGTACTTC.

The chain's CDR3 is CASSPAGTGSFEQYF. For the CDR3, the DNA is TGTGCCAGCAGCCCAGCCGGGACAGGGTCGTTCGAGCAGTACTTC. The genes are TRBV7-9 and TRBJ2-7, with 9 bases matching TRBD1. Germline assignment: CDR1 SEHNR and CDR2 FQNEAQ (reference sequence). The CDR3 sequence is 15 residues long. Losses at the gene ends were 5 bases for V and 6 bases for J; bases not matched to a gene: 11.

Only one count was recorded for this clone. The V call is TRBV11-2, the J call TRBJ2-3, with a possible D match to TRBD2 (7 bases). The germline gives CDR1 SGHAT, CDR2 FQNNGV. V was shortened by 5 bases and J by 4 bases, with 16 bases between the two germline ends. This CDR3 contains 15 residues. The CDR3 loop is CASSRLGGGPDTQYF. The DNA of the CDR3 is TGTGCCAGCAGCCGCTTAGGCGGGGGCCCAGATACGCAGTATTTT.

The J gene is TRBJ2-7, the V gene TRBV19; D is unresolved. V lost 3 bases and J lost 2, with 11 bases in between. In germline, CDR1 is LNHDA, CDR2 SQIVND (reference sequence). CDR3 size: 14 residues. Here the CDR3 reads CASSMTYTTYEQYF. CDR3 nucleotide sequence: TGTGCCAGTAGTATGACTTATACAACCTACGAGCAGTACTTC.

V usage is TRBV11-2 and J usage is TRBJ1-1, with 12 nucleotides matching TRBD1. The CDR3 is 17 residues long. The germline V gene encodes CDR1 SGHAT and CDR2 FQNNGV. V lost 5 bases to trimming and J lost 4 bases; unmatched junction nucleotides: 11. The CDR3 nucleotides are TGTGCCAGCAGCGGTCCGGGACAGGGGGCCCCAGGCACTGAAGCTTTCTTT. Its translation: CASSGPGQGAPGTEAFF.

This chain joins TRBV18 and TRBJ1-1; no clear D. CDR3 length equals 14 residues. Germline CDR1 reads KGHSH; CDR2 reads LQKENI. V lost 6 bases and J 1 base, leaving 12 bases between the germline ends. CDR3 DNA: TGTGCCAGCTCCCGGGTATTCGGGAACACTGAAGCTTTCTTT. Translating gives CASSRVFGNTEAFF.

The V call is TRBV29-1, the J call TRBJ2-3, with 10 bases aligning to TRBD2. With V trimmed by 6 bases and J by 2 bases, 8 bases remained unmatched. The CDR3 has 15 residues. The germline CDR1 and CDR2 sequences are SQVTM and ANQGSEA. DNA for the CDR3: TGCAGCGTGGCCATTGGACTAGCGGACACAGATACGCAGTATTTT. It yields the protein CSVAIGLADTDTQYF.

This clone has only one observation. V usage is TRBV12-5 and J usage is TRBJ2-1; TRBD2 matches at 9 bases. The CDR3 is 17 residues long. CDR1 is LGHNT and CDR2 is FRNRAP in the germline V gene. The J segment lost 5 bases and the V segment lost 1 base, leaving 9 bases of the junction unmatched. CDR3 sequence (DNA): TGTGCTAGTGGTTTGGCTCTAACTAGCGGGTACAACAATGAGCAGTTCTTC. Its translation is CASGLALTSGYNNEQFF.

CDR3 residues: CASSPQGAADTQYF. CDR3 coding DNA: TGTGCCAGCAGCCCACAGGGGGCGGCCGATACGCAGTATTTT. V and J are TRBV7-9 and TRBJ2-3; 9 nucleotides match TRBD1. The CDR3 runs 14 residues. V gave up 5 bases and J gave up 6 bases; unmatched junction bases: 6. Germline V CDR1 and CDR2: SEHNR, FQNEAQ (reference sequence).

As DNA, the CDR3 is TGTGCCAGCAGCCCCACCGGGTTTGGCTACGAGCAGTACTTC. Translating gives CASSPTGFGYEQYF. The chain links TRBV7-8 to TRBJ2-7; no clear D gene. The CDR3 has 14 amino acids. With 5 bases removed from V and 3 bases from J, the gap between germline ends came to 14 bases. CDR1 is SGHVS and CDR2 is FQNEAQ in the germline V gene.

The chain carries TRBV12-3 or TRBV12-4 and TRBJ1-2, with D uncertain. Trimming took off 2 bases at V and 14 bases at J, with 12 bases between the two ends. This CDR3 contains 11 residues. CDR3 amino acids: CASSLTDSLTF. CDR3 nucleotide sequence: TGTGCCAGCAGTTTAACGGATAGCCTGACCTTC.

This clone was detected a few times. Distinct nucleotide sequences in the sample also encode this CDR3. CDR3 protein: CASSPQGAGTEAFF. The CDR3 DNA reads TGTGCCAGCTCACCTCAGGGGGCAGGCACTGAAGCTTTCTTT. The gene calls are TRBV18 and TRBJ1-1; 8 positions match TRBD1. This CDR3 has 14 residues. The V segment lost 3 bases and the J segment 4 bases; nucleotides outside the gene matches: 4. Germline V lookup: CDR1 KGHSH, CDR2 LQKENI.

The sample holds a few counts of this clone. The V and J genes are TRBV9 and TRBJ2-7; 9 nucleotides line up with TRBD1. CDR1 and CDR2 (germline): SGDLS, YYNGEE. After removal of 0 bases from V and 2 bases from J, the junction contained 0 bases not matched to a gene. CDR3 size: 14 residues. CDR3 DNA sequence: TGTGCCAGCAGCGTAGGGACAGGGGCCTACGAGCAGTACTTC. Translation gives CASSVGTGAYEQYF.

This sequence joins TRBV6-2 or TRBV6-3 and TRBJ1-4; 8 bases align to TRBD1. Unmatched junction bases numbered 13, after V lost 6 bases and J lost 4 bases. Per the germline V gene, CDR1 is MNHEY and CDR2 is SVGEGT. The CDR3 is 17 amino acids. Here the CDR3 DNA reads TGTGCCAGCAGCCGAGGACAGGGAGTAGGGCATAATGAAAAACTGTTTTTT. Encoded protein: CASSRGQGVGHNEKLFF.

The V and J genes are TRBV5-4 and TRBJ2-1; D possibly corresponds to TRBD1 (5 bases). Germline V gene sequence: CDR1 SGHNT, CDR2 YYREEE (reference sequence). Trimming pared 3 bases from V and 4 bases from J, leaving 11 bases between. CDR3 size: 14 residues. CDR3 coding DNA: TGTGCCAGCAGCTGGCCAGGGTCATACAATGAGCAGTTCTTC. It specifies CASSWPGSYNEQFF.

The chain employs TRBV4-1 and TRBJ2-7, with D possibly being TRBD2 (5 bases). Germline assignment: CDR1 MGHRA and CDR2 YSYEKL. V was trimmed by 0 bases and J by 7 bases, leaving 19 bases between them. The CDR3 spans 16 residues. CDR3 sequence: CASSQELREDFAEQYF. In nucleotides, the CDR3 is TGCGCCAGCAGCCAAGAGTTGAGGGAAGACTTTGCGGAGCAGTACTTC.

This chain connects TRBV5-1 to TRBJ1-1; 8 bases match TRBD1. The trim removed 5 bases at V and 1 base at J, leaving 7 bases unmatched. This CDR3 contains 15 residues. Germline V CDR1 and CDR2: SGHRS, YFSETQ. The CDR3 sequence is CASSLNRGANTEAFF. For the CDR3, the DNA is TGCGCCAGCAGTTTAAACAGGGGGGCGAACACTGAAGCTTTCTTT.

This clone was seen only once. This rearrangement joins TRBV6-5 to TRBJ2-5; 13 nucleotides line up with TRBD2. Trimming removed 2 bases from V and 2 bases from J; junction bases left unmatched: 2. This CDR3 has 16 residues. CDR1 is MNHEY and CDR2 is SVGAGI in the germline V gene. CDR3 nucleotides: TGTGCCAGCAGTTACGGACTAGCGGGGGCTCAAGAGACCCAGTACTTC. It yields the protein CASSYGLAGAQETQYF.